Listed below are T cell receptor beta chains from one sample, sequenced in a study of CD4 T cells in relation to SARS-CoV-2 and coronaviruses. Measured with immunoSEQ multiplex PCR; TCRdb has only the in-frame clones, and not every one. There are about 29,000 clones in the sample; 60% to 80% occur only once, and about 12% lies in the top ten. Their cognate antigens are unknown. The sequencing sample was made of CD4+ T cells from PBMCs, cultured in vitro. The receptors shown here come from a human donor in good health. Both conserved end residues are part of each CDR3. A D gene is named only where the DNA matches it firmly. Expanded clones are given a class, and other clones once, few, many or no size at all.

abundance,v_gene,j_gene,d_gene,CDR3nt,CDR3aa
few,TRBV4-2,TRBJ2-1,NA,TGTGCCAGCAGCCAAGATTGGTACAATGAGCAGTTCTTC,CASSQDWYNEQFF
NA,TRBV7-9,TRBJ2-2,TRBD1,TGTGCCAGCAGCTTAGGGACAGGGACTCGCGGGGAGCTGTTTTTT,CASSLGTGTRGELFF
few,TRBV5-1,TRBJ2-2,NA,TGCGCCAGCAGCTTGGGGATGAGTAGCCACACCGGGGAGCTGTTTTTT,CASSLGMSSHTGELFF
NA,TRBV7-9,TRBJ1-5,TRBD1,TGTGCCAGCAGCATCGACAGGGCTAGCAATCAGCCCCAGCATTTT,CASSIDRASNQPQHF
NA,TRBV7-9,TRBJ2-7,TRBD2,TGTGCCAGCAGCTTTGGACTAGTAGGGGAGCAGTACTTC,CASSFGLVGEQYF
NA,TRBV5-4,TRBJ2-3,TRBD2,TGTGCCAGCAGCTTGGATGGTAGCGGGGGGATCACAGATACGCAGTATTTT,CASSLDGSGGITDTQYF
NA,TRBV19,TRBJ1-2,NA,TGTGCCAGTTGGACCCCAGAAAACCCTATGGGCTACACCTTC,CASWTPENPMGYTF
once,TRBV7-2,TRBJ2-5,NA,TGTGCCAGCAGCTTATGGCAGGGACGTGAGACCCAGTACTTC,CASSLWQGRETQYF
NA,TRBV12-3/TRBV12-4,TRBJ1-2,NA,TGTGCCAGCAGTTTGCCGGGGAACTATGGCTACACCTTC,CASSLPGNYGYTF
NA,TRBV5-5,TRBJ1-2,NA,TGTGCCAGCAGCTTGGAAAGCAGGGGTGCGAACTATGGCTACACCTTC,CASSLESRGANYGYTF
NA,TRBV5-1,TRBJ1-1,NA,TGCGCCAGCAGCTTACAGCCCTCGAACACTGAAGCTTTCTTT,CASSLQPSNTEAFF
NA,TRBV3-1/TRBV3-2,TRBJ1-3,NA,TGTGCCAGCAGCCAAGGCCATAACTCTGGAAACACCATATATTTT,CASSQGHNSGNTIYF
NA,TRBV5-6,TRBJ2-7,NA,TGTGCCAGCAGCCGACGTCTAAGCACGGGTTACACCTACGAGCAGTACTTC,CASSRRLSTGYTYEQYF
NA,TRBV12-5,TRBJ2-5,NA,TGTGCTAGTGCCCCCGGGGGGCGCGGGGACCAAGAGACCCAGTACTTC,CASAPGGRGDQETQYF
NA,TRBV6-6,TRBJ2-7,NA,TGTGCCAGCGGAAGAGGAGGCTACGAGCAGTACTTC,CASGRGGYEQYF
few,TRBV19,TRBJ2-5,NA,TGTGCCAGTAGTATAGGCACAGGGCAAGAGACCCAGTACTTC,CASSIGTGQETQYF
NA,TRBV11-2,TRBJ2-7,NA,TGTGCCAGCAGCTTTGGGGGTGGCGAGCAGTACTTC,CASSFGGGEQYF
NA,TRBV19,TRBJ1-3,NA,TGTGCCAGTAGTATCAGACCCTCACAGGGCTCTGGAAACACCATATATTTT,CASSIRPSQGSGNTIYF
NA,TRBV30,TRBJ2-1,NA,TGTGCCTGGAGTTGGACCACATCTGGGGAGCAGTTCTTC,CAWSWTTSGEQFF
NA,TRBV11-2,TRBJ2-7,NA,TGTGCCAGCAGCTTCTACAACGAGCAGTACTTC,CASSFYNEQYF
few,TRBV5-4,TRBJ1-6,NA,TGTGCCAGCAGCTTGCTAGACCGTAATTCACCCCTCCACTTT,CASSLLDRNSPLHF
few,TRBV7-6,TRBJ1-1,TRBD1,TGTGCCAGCAGCTCCCCGGACAGGGCATATCTTGAAGCTTTCTTT,CASSSPDRAYLEAFF
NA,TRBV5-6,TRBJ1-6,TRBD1,TGTGCCAGCAGCCTTGTAATAGGACAGGGTAATTCACCCCTCCACTTT,CASSLVIGQGNSPLHF
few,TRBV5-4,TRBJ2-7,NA,TGTGCCAGCAGCACTCCAGGGGACTTCTCCTACGAGCAGTACTTC,CASSTPGDFSYEQYF
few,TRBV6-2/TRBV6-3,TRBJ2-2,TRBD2,TGTGCCAGCAGTTATAGCGGGGAGACCGGGGAGCTGTTTTTT,CASSYSGETGELFF
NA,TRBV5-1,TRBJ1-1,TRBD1,TGCGCCAGCAGGGGACAGGGCTACACTGAAGCTTTCTTT,CASRGQGYTEAFF
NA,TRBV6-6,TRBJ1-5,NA,TGTGCCAGCTCCGAAGACCGGCCCGATCGGCCCCAGCATTTT,CASSEDRPDRPQHF
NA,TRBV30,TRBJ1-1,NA,TGTGCCTGGAGGGGTGGTGGGGGGGACACTGAAGCTTTCTTT,CAWRGGGGDTEAFF
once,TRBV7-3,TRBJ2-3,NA,TGTGCCAGCAGCTCCCAGGGGGGTAGCACAGATACGCAGTATTTT,CASSSQGGSTDTQYF
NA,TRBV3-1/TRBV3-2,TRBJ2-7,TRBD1,TGTGCCAGCAGCCAAGAATGGCCAGGGGGCCTCAAGTCCTACGAGCAGTACTTC,CASSQEWPGGLKSYEQYF
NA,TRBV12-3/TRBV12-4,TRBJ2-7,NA,TGTGCCAGCAGTTTAGGCGGATCCTACGAGCAGTACTTC,CASSLGGSYEQYF
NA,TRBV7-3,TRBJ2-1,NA,TGTGCCAGCAGCTTAAGTGTGGGTGAGCAGTTCTTC,CASSLSVGEQFF
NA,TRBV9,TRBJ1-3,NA,TGTGCCAGCAGCGTGGCCTCAAGGGGAAACACCATATATTTT,CASSVASRGNTIYF
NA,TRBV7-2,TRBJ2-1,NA,TGTGCCAGCAGCTTATACGGCGGTTACTACAATGAGCAGTTCTTC,CASSLYGGYYNEQFF
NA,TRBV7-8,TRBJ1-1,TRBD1,TGTGCCAGCAGACAGGACAGGCAGTGGAACACTGAAGCTTTCTTT,CASRQDRQWNTEAFF
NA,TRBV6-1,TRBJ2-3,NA,TGTGCCAGCAGTGATAGCGGCAGGGAGGACTCAGATACGCAGTATTTT,CASSDSGREDSDTQYF
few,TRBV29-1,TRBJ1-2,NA,TGCAGCGCCGGGGGGGGAACTTATGGCTACACCTTC,CSAGGGTYGYTF
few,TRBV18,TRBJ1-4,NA,TGTGCCAGCTCACCCTCGGGACACCGTGGGGAAAAACTGTTTTTT,CASSPSGHRGEKLFF
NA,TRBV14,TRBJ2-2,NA,TGTGCCAGCAGCCAAGTTTACACCGGGGAGCTGTTTTTT,CASSQVYTGELFF
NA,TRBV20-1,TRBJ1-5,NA,TGCAGTGCTAGAGTGGGCTTGGCCCAGCATTTT,CSARVGLAQHF